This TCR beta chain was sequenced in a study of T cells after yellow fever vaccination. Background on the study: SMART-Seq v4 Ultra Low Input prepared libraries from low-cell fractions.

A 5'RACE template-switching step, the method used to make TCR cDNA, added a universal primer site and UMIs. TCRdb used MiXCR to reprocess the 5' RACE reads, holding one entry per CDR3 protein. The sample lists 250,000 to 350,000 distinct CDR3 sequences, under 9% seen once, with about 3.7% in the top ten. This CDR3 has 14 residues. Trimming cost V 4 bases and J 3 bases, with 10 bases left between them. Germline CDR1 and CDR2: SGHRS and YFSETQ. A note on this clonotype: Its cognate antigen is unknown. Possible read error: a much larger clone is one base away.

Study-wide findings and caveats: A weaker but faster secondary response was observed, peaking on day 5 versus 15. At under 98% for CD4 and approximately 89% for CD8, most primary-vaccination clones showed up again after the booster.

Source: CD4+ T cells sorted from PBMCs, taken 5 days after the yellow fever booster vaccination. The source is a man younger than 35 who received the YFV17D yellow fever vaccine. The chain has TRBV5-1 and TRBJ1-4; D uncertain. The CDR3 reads CASSQGRANEKLFF. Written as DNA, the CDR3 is TGCGCCAGCAGCCAAGGGAGGGCTAATGAAAAACTGTTTTTT.